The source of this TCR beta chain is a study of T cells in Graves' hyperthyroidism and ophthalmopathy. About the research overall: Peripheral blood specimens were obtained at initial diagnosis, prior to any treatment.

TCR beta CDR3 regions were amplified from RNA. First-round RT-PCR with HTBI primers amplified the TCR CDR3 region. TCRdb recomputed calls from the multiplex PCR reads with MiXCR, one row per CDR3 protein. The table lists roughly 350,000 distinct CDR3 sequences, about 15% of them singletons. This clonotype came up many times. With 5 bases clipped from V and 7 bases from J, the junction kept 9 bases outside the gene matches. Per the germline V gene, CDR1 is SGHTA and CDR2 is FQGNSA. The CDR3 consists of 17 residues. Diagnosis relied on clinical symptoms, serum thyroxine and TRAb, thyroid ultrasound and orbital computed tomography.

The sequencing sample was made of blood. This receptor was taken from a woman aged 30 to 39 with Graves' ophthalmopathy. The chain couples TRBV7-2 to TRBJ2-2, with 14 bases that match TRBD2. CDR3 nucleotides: TGTGCCAGCAGCCCGACTAGCGGGGGGGCCGTAGGCGGGGAGCTGTTTTTT. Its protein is CASSPTSGGAVGGELFF.